The clone carrying this TCR beta chain was seen a handful of times. These data come from a study of monozygotic twins with cystic fibrosis. Repertoires were generated with immunoSEQ multiplex PCR, while TCRdb's copy carries only in-frame clones and drops some. The table lists approximately 34,000 clones, over 70% of them singletons, with roughly 1.5% in the top ten. Sequences were obtained from blood. The TCR comes from a girl aged 2-9 years with cystic fibrosis.

CDR3 region: CASSLSGGTNYGYTF. CDR3 bases: TGTGCCAGCAGCCTAAGCGGGGGGACTAACTATGGCTACACCTTC. The chain combines TRBV7-3 with TRBJ1-2; possible D gene TRBD1, 5 bases. CDR1 is SGHTA and CDR2 is FQGTGA in the germline V gene. Trimming shortened V by 5 bases and J by 0 bases, and 13 bases separated the two germline ends. The CDR3 consists of 15 residues.